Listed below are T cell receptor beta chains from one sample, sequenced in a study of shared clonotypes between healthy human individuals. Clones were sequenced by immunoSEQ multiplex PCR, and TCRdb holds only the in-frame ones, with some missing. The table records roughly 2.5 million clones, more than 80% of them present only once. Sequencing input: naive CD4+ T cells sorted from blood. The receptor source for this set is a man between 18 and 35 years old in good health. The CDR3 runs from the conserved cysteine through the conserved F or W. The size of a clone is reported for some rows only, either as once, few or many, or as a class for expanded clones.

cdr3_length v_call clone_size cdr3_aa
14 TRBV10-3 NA CAISVIDSAYEQYF
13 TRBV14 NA CASRGTGLREQFF
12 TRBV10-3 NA CAIRGGDQPQHF
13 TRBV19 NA CANPGTPSGKQYF
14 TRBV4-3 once CASSQDGGPDGYTF
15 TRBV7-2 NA CASSSTGGGGNTIYF
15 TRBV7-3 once CASSLTTDSGNTIYF
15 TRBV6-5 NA CASSFFRRNTGELFF
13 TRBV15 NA CATSRDFNQPQHF
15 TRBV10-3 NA CAISGASGGYNEQFF
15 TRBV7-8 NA CASSAPGLLNTEAFF
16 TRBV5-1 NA CASSLGGARSTDTQYF
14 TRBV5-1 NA CASSLARHTDTQYF
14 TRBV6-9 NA CARLAGVRRETQYF
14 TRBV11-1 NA CASSLSGQGREQYF
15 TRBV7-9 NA CASSLKADSYNEQFF
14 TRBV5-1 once CASSLDHLGNEQFF
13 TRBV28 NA CASRSTLNTEAFF
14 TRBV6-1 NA CASSLGANQETQYF
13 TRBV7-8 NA CASSLRGSETQYF
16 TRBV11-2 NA CASSPITSGGLGEQFF
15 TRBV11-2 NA CASSPRQGGTGELFF
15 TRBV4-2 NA CASSQLPSATYEQYF
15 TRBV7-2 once CASSLARGGTGELFF
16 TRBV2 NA CASDEFQGANNQPQHF
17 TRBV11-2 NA CASSHGDRVVSGNTIYF
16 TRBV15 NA CATSREWAGGNTEAFF
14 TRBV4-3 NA CASSLQRYTGELFF
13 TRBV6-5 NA CASRLRDYSEQFF
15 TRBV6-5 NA CASSYQTSGANVLTF
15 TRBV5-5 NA CASSLVQGIQNIQYF
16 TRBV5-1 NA CASSFPSGSVDTEAFF
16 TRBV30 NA CASPGQGRSGANVLTF
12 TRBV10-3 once CAISESRYEQYF
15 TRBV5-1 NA CASSLGGQSLTPYTF
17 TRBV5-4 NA CASSLAGLAGTAGELFF
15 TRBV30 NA CAWSVRRTADSPLHF
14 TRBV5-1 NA CASSDPGGNTEAFF
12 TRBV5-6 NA CASSPRFGELFF
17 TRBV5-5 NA CASSLGARVDSNQPQHF
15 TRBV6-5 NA CASSLGTDLFYGYTF
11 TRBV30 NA CAWVSGNTIYF
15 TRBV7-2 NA CASSPGVPPTDTQYF
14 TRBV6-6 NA CASSYGGSTDTQYF
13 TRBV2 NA CASSPYRQLEAFF
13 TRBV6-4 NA CASSDGGKSEAFF